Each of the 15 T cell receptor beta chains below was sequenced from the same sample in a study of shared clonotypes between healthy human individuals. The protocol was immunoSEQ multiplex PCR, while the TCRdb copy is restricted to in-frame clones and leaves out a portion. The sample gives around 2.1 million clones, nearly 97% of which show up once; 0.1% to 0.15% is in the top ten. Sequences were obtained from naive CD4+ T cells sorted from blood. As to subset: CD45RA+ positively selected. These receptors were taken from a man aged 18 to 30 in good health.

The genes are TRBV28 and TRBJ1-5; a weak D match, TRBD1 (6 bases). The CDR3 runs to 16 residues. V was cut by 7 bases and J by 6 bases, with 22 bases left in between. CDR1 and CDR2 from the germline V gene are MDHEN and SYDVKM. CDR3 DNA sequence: TGTGCCAGCAATAAATTTGGCAGGGGAGATGTTCAGCCCCAGCATTTT. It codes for CASNKFGRGDVQPQHF.

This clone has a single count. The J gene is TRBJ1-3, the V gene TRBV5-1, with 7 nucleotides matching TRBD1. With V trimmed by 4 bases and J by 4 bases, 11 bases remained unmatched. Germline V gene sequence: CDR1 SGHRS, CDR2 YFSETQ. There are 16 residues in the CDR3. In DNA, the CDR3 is TGCGCCAGCAGCCCCCAGGGGGGGGCACCAGGAAACACCATATATTTT. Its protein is CASSPQGGAPGNTIYF.

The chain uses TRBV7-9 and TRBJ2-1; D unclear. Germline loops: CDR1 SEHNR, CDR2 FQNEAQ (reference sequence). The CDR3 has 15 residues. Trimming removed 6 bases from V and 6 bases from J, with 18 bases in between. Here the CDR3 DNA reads TGTGCCAGCAGTTCCTTTGGGCTAGTCTCCAATGAGCAGTTCTTC. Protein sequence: CASSSFGLVSNEQFF.

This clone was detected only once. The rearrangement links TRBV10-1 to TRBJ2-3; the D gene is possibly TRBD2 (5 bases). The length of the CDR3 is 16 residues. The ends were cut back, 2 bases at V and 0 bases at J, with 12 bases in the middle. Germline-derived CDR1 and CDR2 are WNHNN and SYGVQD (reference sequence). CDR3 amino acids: CASSEEGRLSTDTQYF. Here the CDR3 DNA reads TGCGCCAGCAGTGAGGAGGGAAGACTAAGCACAGATACGCAGTATTTT.

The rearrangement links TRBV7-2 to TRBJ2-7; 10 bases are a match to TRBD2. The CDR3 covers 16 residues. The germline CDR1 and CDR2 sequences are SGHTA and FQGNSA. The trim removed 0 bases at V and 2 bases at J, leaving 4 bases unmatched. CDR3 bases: TGTGCCAGCAGCTTAGCGGCTAGCGGGGGACCCTACGAGCAGTACTTC. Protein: CASSLAASGGPYEQYF. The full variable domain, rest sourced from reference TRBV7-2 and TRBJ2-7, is GAGVSQSPSNKVTEKGKDVELRCDPISGHTALYWYRQSLGQGLEFLIYFQGNSAPDKSGLPSDRFSAERTGGSVSTLTIQRTQQEDSAVYLCASSLAASGGPYEQYFGPGTRLTVT.

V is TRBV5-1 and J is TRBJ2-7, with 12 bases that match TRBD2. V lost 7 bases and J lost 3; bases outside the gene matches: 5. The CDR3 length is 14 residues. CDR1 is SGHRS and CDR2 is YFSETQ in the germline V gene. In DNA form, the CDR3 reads TGCGCCAGCTCGGGACTAGCGGGCAACTACGAGCAGTACTTC. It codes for CASSGLAGNYEQYF.

In DNA form, the CDR3 reads TGCGCCAGCAGTACAGGGGTGTACACTGAAGCTTTCTTT. This encodes CASSTGVYTEAFF. The J gene is TRBJ1-1, the V gene TRBV5-1; TRBD1 matches at 7 bases. The J segment lost 3 bases and the V segment lost 5 bases, leaving 4 bases of the junction unmatched. The germline gives CDR1 SGHRS, CDR2 YFSETQ. This CDR3 spans 13 amino acids.

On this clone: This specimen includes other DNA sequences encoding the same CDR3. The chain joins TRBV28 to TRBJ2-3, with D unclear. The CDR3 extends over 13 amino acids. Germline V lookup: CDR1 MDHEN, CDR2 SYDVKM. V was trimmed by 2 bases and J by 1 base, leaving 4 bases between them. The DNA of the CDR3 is TGTGCCAGCAGTTTACTCCGCACAGATACGCAGTATTTT. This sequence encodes CASSLLRTDTQYF.

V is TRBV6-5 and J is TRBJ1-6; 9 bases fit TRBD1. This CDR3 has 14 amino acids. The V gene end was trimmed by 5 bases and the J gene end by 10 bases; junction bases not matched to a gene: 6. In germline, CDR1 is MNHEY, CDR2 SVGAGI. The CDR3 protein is CASSLDRGGSPLHF. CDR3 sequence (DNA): TGTGCCAGCAGTCTGGACAGGGGAGGCTCACCCCTCCACTTT.

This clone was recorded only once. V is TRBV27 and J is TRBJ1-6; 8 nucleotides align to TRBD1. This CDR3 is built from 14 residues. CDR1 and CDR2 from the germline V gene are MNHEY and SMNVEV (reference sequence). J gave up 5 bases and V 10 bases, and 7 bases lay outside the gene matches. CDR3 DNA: TGTGCCACCCGTCTGACAGGGGATAATTCACCCCTCCACTTT. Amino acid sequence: CATRLTGDNSPLHF.

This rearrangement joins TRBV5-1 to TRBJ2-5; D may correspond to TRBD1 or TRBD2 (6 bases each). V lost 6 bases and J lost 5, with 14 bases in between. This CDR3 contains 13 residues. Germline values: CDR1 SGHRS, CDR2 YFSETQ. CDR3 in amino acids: CASTMRGGETQYF. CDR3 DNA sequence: TGCGCCAGCACTATGAGAGGGGGGGAGACCCAGTACTTC.

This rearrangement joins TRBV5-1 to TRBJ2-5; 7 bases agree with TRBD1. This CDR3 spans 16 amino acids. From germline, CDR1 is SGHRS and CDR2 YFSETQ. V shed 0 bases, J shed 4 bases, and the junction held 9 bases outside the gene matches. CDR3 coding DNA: TGCGCCAGCAGCTTGGATACGGGAAGGGGGCGAGAGACCCAGTACTTC. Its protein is CASSLDTGRGRETQYF.

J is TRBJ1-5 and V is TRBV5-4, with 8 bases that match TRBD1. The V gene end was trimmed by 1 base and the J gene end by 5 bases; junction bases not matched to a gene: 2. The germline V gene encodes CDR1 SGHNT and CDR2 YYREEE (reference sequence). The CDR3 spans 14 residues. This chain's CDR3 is CASSLLQGDQPQHF. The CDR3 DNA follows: TGTGCCAGCAGCTTGCTACAGGGGGATCAGCCCCAGCATTTT.

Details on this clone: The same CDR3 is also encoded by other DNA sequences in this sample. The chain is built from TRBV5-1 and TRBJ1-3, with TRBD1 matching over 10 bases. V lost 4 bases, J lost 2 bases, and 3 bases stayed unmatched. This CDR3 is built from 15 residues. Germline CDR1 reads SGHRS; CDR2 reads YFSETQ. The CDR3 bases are TGCGCCAGCAGCCCTGGGACAGGGGCTGGAAACACCATATATTTT. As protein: CASSPGTGAGNTIYF.

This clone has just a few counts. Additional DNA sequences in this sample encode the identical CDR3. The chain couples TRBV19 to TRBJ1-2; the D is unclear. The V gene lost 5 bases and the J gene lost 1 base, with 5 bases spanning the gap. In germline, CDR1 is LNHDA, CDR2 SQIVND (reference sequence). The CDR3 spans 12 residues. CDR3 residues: CASSPGNYGYTF. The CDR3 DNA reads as TGTGCCAGTAGTCCGGGTAACTATGGCTACACCTTC.